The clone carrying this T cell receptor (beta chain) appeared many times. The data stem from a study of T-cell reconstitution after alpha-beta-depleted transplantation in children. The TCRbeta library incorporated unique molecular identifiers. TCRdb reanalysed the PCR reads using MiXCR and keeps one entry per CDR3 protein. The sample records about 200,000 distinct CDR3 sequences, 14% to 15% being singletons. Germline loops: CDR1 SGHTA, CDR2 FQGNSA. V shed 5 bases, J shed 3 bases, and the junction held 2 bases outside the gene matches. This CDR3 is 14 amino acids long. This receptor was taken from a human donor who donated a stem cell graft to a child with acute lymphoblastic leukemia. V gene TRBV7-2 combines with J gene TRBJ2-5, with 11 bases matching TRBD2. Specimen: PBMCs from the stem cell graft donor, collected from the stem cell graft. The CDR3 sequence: CASSLGLAEETQYF. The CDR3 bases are TGTGCCAGCAGCCTGGGACTAGCGGAAGAGACCCAGTACTTC.